The clone carrying this T cell receptor (beta chain) has ten or more counts. Its specificity is unknown. What was amplified from RNA transcripts were TCR beta CDR3 regions. TCR CDR3 regions were first amplified by RT-PCR with HTBI primers. TCRdb processed the multiplex PCR reads anew with MiXCR; each CDR3 protein has one entry. The sample lists approximately 530,000 distinct CDR3 sequences; around 20% were seen once. This entry comes from a study of T cells in Graves' hyperthyroidism and ophthalmopathy. Trimming removed 3 bases from V and 3 bases from J, with 11 bases in between. This CDR3 spans 14 amino acids. Germline CDR1 is SEHNR and CDR2 is FQNEAQ (reference sequence). Investigators excluded patients with uncontrolled infection, other autoimmune disease, pregnancy or lactation. Study-level findings and limits: The model anticipated ophthalmopathy a median around six months pre-onset. Also found in blood were most expanded thyroid clonotypes above 0.001. From stable hyperthyroidism, ophthalmopathy was set apart by a 13 V-J model.

This clonotype was obtained from a man aged 35 to 55 with Graves' ophthalmopathy. Sequenced sample: blood. The rearrangement uses TRBV7-9 and TRBJ1-1; no definite D call. The CDR3 is CASSLQEGDTEAFF. The CDR3 DNA reads TGTGCCAGCAGCTTGCAGGAAGGAGACACTGAAGCTTTCTTT.